The 5 T cell receptor beta chains reported below all come from one sample, sequenced in a study of cytomegalovirus exposure and HLA in healthy donors. The PCR had 60 Vbeta and 13 Jbeta primers. Here immunoSEQ multiplex PCR was the method, and the copy in TCRdb shows in-frame clones only, minus some. The sample has about 180,000 clones; 55% to 75% are singletons. Sequenced: PBMCs. Source of these receptors: a human donor in good health.

The chain is built from TRBV9 and TRBJ2-2, with 8 positions matching TRBD2. CDR3 length: 15 residues. The germline CDR1 and CDR2 sequences are SGDLS and YYNGEE. V was clipped by 3 bases and J by 4 bases; unmatched bases: 5. CDR3 sequence (DNA): TGTGCCAGCAGCGCCTCGGGGGGGGGCACCGGGGAGCTGTTTTTT. It codes for CASSASGGGTGELFF.

This clone was seen just once. CDR3 sequence: CASSLGFGAARVSGNTIYF. The DNA for the CDR3 is TGTGCCAGCAGCTTAGGTTTTGGGGCAGCTCGCGTCTCTGGAAACACCATATATTTT. The rearrangement links TRBV7-9 to TRBJ1-3; possible D gene TRBD1, 5 bases. This CDR3 comprises 19 residues. Trimming removed 1 base from V and 0 bases from J, with 19 bases in between. CDR1 SEHNR and CDR2 FQNEAQ come from the germline V gene (reference sequence). Drawing the rest from reference TRBV7-9 and TRBJ1-3, the complete variable domain is DTGVSQNPRHKITKRGQNVTFRCDPISEHNRLYWYRQTLGQGPEFLTYFQNEAQLEKSRLLSDRFSAERPKGSFSTLEIQRTEQGDSAMYLCASSLGFGAARVSGNTIYFGEGSWLTVV.

The CDR3 here is CSVLLQGARGGYTF. CDR3 nucleotides: TGCAGCGTCCTTTTGCAGGGGGCGCGAGGTGGCTACACCTTC. This chain connects TRBV29-1 to TRBJ1-2, with TRBD1 matching 8 bases. The CDR3 covers 14 residues. The V and J ends lost 6 bases and 7 bases, in that order; junction bases with no gene match: 13. The germline gives CDR1 SQVTM, CDR2 ANQGSEA.

V gene TRBV6-5 combines with J gene TRBJ1-3; D unresolved. The DNA end favors TRBJ2-2, so the J call may be wrong. This CDR3 is 15 amino acids long. Looked up from germline, CDR1 is MNHEY and CDR2 is SVGAGI. CDR3 protein: CASSYVLGYTGELFF. The DNA of the CDR3 is TGTGCCAGCAGTTACGTTTTGGGGTACACCGGGGAGCTGTTTTTT.

V is TRBV6-5 and J is TRBJ2-7; 7 nucleotides match TRBD2. This CDR3 comprises 16 residues. J lost 0 bases, V lost 4 bases, and 9 bases had no gene match. CDR1 and CDR2 (germline): MNHEY, SVGAGI. The CDR3 nucleotides read TGTGCCAGCAGTTTAAGCCGGGGAGGGCCCTCCTACGAGCAGTACTTC. Translating gives CASSLSRGGPSYEQYF.